This TCR beta chain originates from a study of shared clonotypes between healthy human individuals. TCRdb's table, derived via immunoSEQ multiplex PCR, lists solely in-frame clones and lacks some. The sample records around 1,900,000 clones, about 94% being singletons. CD8 cells regarded as naive lacked CD45RO, were positively chosen for CCR7, and omitted terminally differentiated effector memory CD45RA+ cells. This clone appeared once. CDR3 length equals 15 residues. The germline V and J ends were trimmed by 1 base and 3 bases, with 11 bases remaining between them. Germline assignment: CDR1 LGHNA and CDR2 YNFKEQ.

Material: naive CD8+ T cells from PBMCs. This chain joins TRBV4-2 and TRBJ2-3, with D possibly matching TRBD1 (5 bases). This TCR was sampled from a man younger than 35 in good health. Some clones in this sample may be carry-over from other donors' samples. CDR3 sequence (DNA): TGTGCCAGCAGCCAAGCATCCAGGGCAACAGATACGCAGTATTTT. Encoded protein: CASSQASRATDTQYF.